The rows below give T cell receptor beta chains drawn from one sample of a study of shared T cell receptors in the human thymus. TCRdb's copy holds only in-frame clones and misses some; the assay was immunoSEQ multiplex PCR. The sample records about 660,000 clones, over 75% being singletons. The same data also went into a second study, on human thymus T cells.

Sequencing was performed on thymocytes. Receptor source: a boy under two years old with a congenital heart defect. Each CDR3 is given with its conserved first and last residue. D genes are given only for firm matches. Expanded clones are given a class, and other clones once, few, many or no size at all.

.,TRBJ1-3,TRBV19,.,TGTGCCAGTCAGTCCCACGAGGGGGCTGGAAACACCATATATTTT,CASQSHEGAGNTIYF
.,TRBJ2-2,TRBV4-2,TRBD1,TGTGCCAGCAGCCCCACCGGACAGGGCTTCACCGGGGAGCTGTTTTTT,CASSPTGQGFTGELFF
.,TRBJ2-1,TRBV7-2,TRBD2,TGTGCCAGCAGCACTAGCGGGGGGGCCGAGGGCTCGAATGAGCAGTTCTTC,CASSTSGGAEGSNEQFF
.,TRBJ2-5,TRBV25-1,TRBD2,TGTGCCAGCAGTGAATATCTAGCGGGAGAGGGAGAGACCCAGTACTTC,CASSEYLAGEGETQYF
.,TRBJ1-1,TRBV20-1,.,TGCAGTGCCGTCACAGGCACTGAAGCTTTCTTT,CSAVTGTEAFF
.,TRBJ1-5,TRBV10-3,.,TGTGCCATCAGTGAGTCGGAGGTTGTTTTCAGTCAGCCCCAGCATTTT,CAISESEVVFSQPQHF
.,TRBJ2-5,TRBV4-3,TRBD1,TGCGCCAGCAGCCAAGATAACCGGGACAGGGACCAAGAGACCCAGTACTTC,CASSQDNRDRDQETQYF
.,TRBJ1-5,TRBV6-5,.,TGTGCCAGTCGCGAAGGAGTATTGCAGCCCCAGCATTTT,CASREGVLQPQHF
.,TRBJ2-7,TRBV18,.,TGTGCCAGCTCCCCACTAATTTCCGGGGCCTACGAGCAGTACTTC,CASSPLISGAYEQYF
.,TRBJ2-7,TRBV6-5,.,TGTGCCAGCAGGAGTAGCTACGAGCAGTACTTC,CASRSSYEQYF
.,TRBJ2-2,TRBV6-1,.,TGTGCCAGCGGACTCCACAAGGACACCGGGGAGCTGTTTTTT,CASGLHKDTGELFF
.,TRBJ1-2,TRBV28,.,TGTGCCAGCAGTTTATCCAGGGTTAGTGGCTACACCTTC,CASSLSRVSGYTF
.,TRBJ2-7,TRBV5-1,.,TGCGCCAGCAGCTTGGGGTTAGACAGCATCCACGAGCAGTACTTC,CASSLGLDSIHEQYF
.,TRBJ1-2,TRBV27,.,TGTGCCAGCAGGACGGAGGCTAACTATGGCTACACCTTC,CASRTEANYGYTF
.,TRBJ2-7,TRBV10-3,.,TGTGCCATCAGTGAGGTCTGGCAGGGAACCTACGAGCAGTACTTC,CAISEVWQGTYEQYF
once,TRBJ2-5,TRBV2,.,TGTGCCAGCAGTGCTAAGAAGGGGTTACAGCAGTACTTC,CASSAKKGLQQYF
.,TRBJ1-4,TRBV6-6,TRBD1,TGTGCCAGCAGTCAAGGGACAGGAGATAATGAAAAACTGTTTTTT,CASSQGTGDNEKLFF
.,TRBJ2-5,TRBV10-2,TRBD2,TGCGCCAGCAGTGAGGTCCTAGCGGGGGCTGAGACCCAGTACTTC,CASSEVLAGAETQYF
once,TRBJ1-2,TRBV4-1,.,TGCGCCAGCAGCCAAGACGAGGACGGGGGGAAAGACTATGGCTACACCTTC,CASSQDEDGGKDYGYTF
once,TRBJ2-1,TRBV13,TRBD2,TGTGCCAGCAGCCAAGGCCTAGCGGGGGTCTACAATGAGCAGTTCTTC,CASSQGLAGVYNEQFF
.,TRBJ2-7,TRBV6-1,TRBD1,TGTGCCAGCAGTGACCACAGGGGGCTCTTCTACGAGCAGTACTTC,CASSDHRGLFYEQYF
.,TRBJ1-1,TRBV15,TRBD1,TGTGCCACCAGCAGAGTCGGGACAGTGATGAACACTGAAGCTTTCTTT,CATSRVGTVMNTEAFF
.,TRBJ1-3,TRBV10-3,TRBD1,TGTGCCACGACAGGGACTGGAAACACCATATATTTT,CATTGTGNTIYF
once,TRBJ1-4,TRBV18,TRBD1,TGTGCCAGCCGGGACAGAGACTTTCTTAATGAAAAACTGTTTTTT,CASRDRDFLNEKLFF
.,TRBJ2-7,TRBV2,TRBD2,TGTGCCAGCGGGGGGACTAGCGGGAGTTACTTGCCCTACGAGCAGTACTTC,CASGGTSGSYLPYEQYF
.,TRBJ2-3,TRBV21-1,.,TGTGCCAGCAGCTCCCCCGTGCGGGGGGGCACAGATACGCAGTATTTT,CASSSPVRGGTDTQYF
.,TRBJ2-2,TRBV6-6,.,TGTGCCAGCAGTTACACAGATACCCAGAACACCGGGGAGCTGTTTTTT,CASSYTDTQNTGELFF
few,TRBJ2-2,TRBV12-5,TRBD1,TGTGCTAGTGGTTACCAGGGACAGGAGAACACCGGGGAGCTGTTTTTT,CASGYQGQENTGELFF
.,TRBJ1-1,TRBV6-6,.,TGTGCCAGCAGTTACTCGATGCTAGTCACTGAAGCTTTCTTT,CASSYSMLVTEAFF
.,TRBJ2-2,TRBV21-1,.,TGTGCCACCCGGACCGGGGAGAGAGGCGGGGAGCTGTTTTTT,CATRTGERGGELFF
.,TRBJ2-3,TRBV15,TRBD2,TGTGCCACCAGCGGAGATAGCGGGGGGTCTTTAGATACGCAGTATTTT,CATSGDSGGSLDTQYF
.,TRBJ1-1,TRBV25-1,.,TGTGCCAGTAGGACAGCCGCGAACACTGAAGCTTTCTTT,CASRTAANTEAFF
.,TRBJ2-2,TRBV5-1,.,TGCGCCAGCAGCTTCCTCAGGGTTACCACCGGGGAGCTGTTTTTT,CASSFLRVTTGELFF
.,TRBJ2-7,TRBV28,.,TGTGCCAGCAGTCCCCGGTCCTACGAGCAGTACTTC,CASSPRSYEQYF
.,TRBJ1-2,TRBV10-3,.,TGTGCCATCGTTGCAGGCGAATACTATGGCTACACCTTC,CAIVAGEYYGYTF
.,TRBJ2-7,TRBV15,.,TGTGCCACCAGCAGAGATCCCGGGACAAAAAAGGTTTACGAGCAGTACTTC,CATSRDPGTKKVYEQYF
.,TRBJ2-7,TRBV7-8,.,TGTGCCAGCAGCTTAGGGCCTAGTCGGTCCTACGAGCAGTACTTC,CASSLGPSRSYEQYF
.,TRBJ2-5,TRBV28,TRBD2,TGTGCCAGCAGTCCATATAAACTAGCGGGGGGGCCCTGGGAGACCCAGTACTTC,CASSPYKLAGGPWETQYF
.,TRBJ1-2,TRBV5-1,.,TGCGCCAGCAGCTTTAACAGAAACTATGGCTACACCTTC,CASSFNRNYGYTF
once,TRBJ2-1,TRBV9,TRBD2,TGTGCCAGCAGCGTAAGTGCCGGGACTAGCGGGGGGAGTCAGCAGTTCTTC,CASSVSAGTSGGSQQFF
.,TRBJ2-3,TRBV27,TRBD2,TGTGCCAGCAGTAGCCGACCGGGACTACCCATCCGGCGTACGCAGTATTTT,CASSSRPGLPIRRTQYF
.,TRBJ2-7,TRBV6-6,.,TGTGCCACATGGACAGACTACTACGAGCAGTACTTC,CATWTDYYEQYF
.,TRBJ1-1,TRBV4-3,TRBD1,TGCGCCAGCAGCCAAGATAGGCAGGGGGCACTGAACACTGAAGCTTTCTTT,CASSQDRQGALNTEAFF
once,TRBJ1-1,TRBV30,.,TGTGCCTGGAGGGTCGGGGGGGCGGACACTGAAGCTTTCTTT,CAWRVGGADTEAFF
.,TRBJ1-1,TRBV25-1,.,TGTGCCAGCAGTGAACGTCCGAGTAAAGCTTTCTTT,CASSERPSKAFF
.,TRBJ1-1,TRBV21-1,.,TGTGCCAGCAGCAAACCGGGACAGGTCTACTTAATGAACACTGAAGCTTTCTTT,CASSKPGQVYLMNTEAFF
.,TRBJ2-7,TRBV27,.,TGTGCCAGCAGTCACCGGGACTTGTCCTACGAGCAGTACTTC,CASSHRDLSYEQYF
.,TRBJ1-5,TRBV28,.,TGTGCCAGCAAACTCGAGGAGGGGCCAAATCAGCCCCAGCATTTT,CASKLEEGPNQPQHF
once,TRBJ2-2,TRBV5-1,.,TGCGCCAGCAGCCCGTCGTCGGTTCACACCGGGGAGCTGTTTTTT,CASSPSSVHTGELFF
.,TRBJ2-2,TRBV28,TRBD1,TGTGCCAGCAGTTTCGGGGGGTACAGGGGGCAAAAGAACACCGGGGAGCTGTTTTTT,CASSFGGYRGQKNTGELFF
.,TRBJ2-3,TRBV27,.,TGTGCCAGCAGCGGACGGAGGGATGGCACAGATACGCAGTATTTT,CASSGRRDGTDTQYF
.,TRBJ1-2,TRBV20-1,.,TGCAGTGCTAGAGGTCTGTATGGCTACACCTTC,CSARGLYGYTF
.,TRBJ1-3,TRBV28,.,TGTGCCAGCAGTTTAGCGACACCCCAAAGCCTCGGAGGAAACACCATATATTTT,CASSLATPQSLGGNTIYF
.,TRBJ1-5,TRBV28,.,TGTGCCAGCAGTGGGAGGGTTCATCAGCCCCAGCATTTT,CASSGRVHQPQHF
.,TRBJ2-2,TRBV2,.,TGTGCCAGCGCCACAGCGAACACCGGGGAGCTGTTTTTT,CASATANTGELFF
.,TRBJ2-6,TRBV19,TRBD1,TGTGCCAGTAGTAAACGAAACAGGGGGCGCAGATCTGGGGCCAACGTCCTGACTTTC,CASSKRNRGRRSGANVLTF
.,TRBJ2-1,TRBV28,TRBD2,TGTGCCAGCAGTTTAGGACTAGCGGGGGGTGAGCAGTTCTTC,CASSLGLAGGEQFF
.,TRBJ1-2,TRBV30,.,TGTGCCTGGATAGAGGGAAACAGCAACTATGGCTACACCTTC,CAWIEGNSNYGYTF